Listed here are 29 T cell receptor beta chains from one sample, sequenced in a study of graft-versus-host responses after intestinal transplantation (dated by TCRdb to the early 2020s). Libraries were built with the immunoSEQ multiplex PCR assay. Not all clones reach the TCRdb copy of this immuneACCESS table, which keeps in-frame sequences only. Checked studies attribute under half of the gap to unresolved V genes and leave the rest unexplained. The sample records roughly 9,700 clones, 30% to 35% of which are singletons. The ten largest clonotypes hold approximately 5.3% of the sample. Explained via the paper, the time point label denotes: cells obtained before transplantation from donor or recipient. The sample was alloreactive CD4+ T cells from a mixed lymphocyte reaction culture, taken before transplantation. The cell subset or site label of this sample denotes: CFSE-low proliferating T cells sorted from approximately 6-day pre-transplant mixed lymphocyte reaction (GvH or HvG direction). These receptor sequences come from a human patient who was an organ donor for intestinal transplantation.

This chain joins TRBV6-1 and TRBJ2-3; D is uncertain. The CDR3 contains 13 residues. The germline V gene encodes CDR1 MNHNS and CDR2 SASEGT. V lost 4 bases and J 2 bases, leaving 7 bases between the germline ends. CDR3 sequence: CASSAGLTDTQYF. DNA of the CDR3: TGTGCCAGCAGTGCGGGTCTCACAGATACGCAGTATTTT.

This chain links TRBV9 with TRBJ2-3; maybe TRBD1 (6 bases). Germline V gene data show CDR1 as SGDLS and CDR2 as YYNGEE. This CDR3 contains 14 residues. V lost 2 bases and J lost 6, with 13 bases in between. The CDR3 loop reads CASSVYQGWDTQYF. The CDR3 DNA follows: TGTGCCAGCAGCGTTTACCAGGGGTGGGATACGCAGTATTTT. Full variable domain (outside the CDR3, taken from reference TRBV9 and TRBJ2-3): DSGVTQTPKHLITATGQRVTLRCSPRSGDLSVYWYQQSLDQGLQFLIQYYNGEERAKGNILERFSAQQFPDLHSELNLSSLELGDSALYFCASSVYQGWDTQYFGPGTRLTVL.

The chain employs TRBV6-1 and TRBJ1-2; D remains unclear. V shed 0 bases and J shed 5 bases, with 4 bases lying between them. From germline, CDR1 is MNHNS and CDR2 SASEGT. This CDR3 contains 12 residues. The CDR3 sequence: CASSEAGYGYTF. In nucleotides, the CDR3 is TGTGCCAGCAGTGAAGCGGGGTATGGCTACACCTTC.

In its sample, this clone ranks as medium-sized. The sample holds other DNA sequences that translate to the same CDR3. This chain connects TRBV10-3 to TRBJ1-1; 12 bases line up with TRBD1. V shed 6 bases and J 0 bases; nucleotides not matched to a gene: 5. This CDR3 spans 16 amino acids. Germline lookup yields CDR1 ENHRY and CDR2 SYGVKD. This CDR3 is CAIRGTGGYMNTEAFF. DNA of the CDR3: TGTGCCATCAGAGGGACAGGGGGCTACATGAACACTGAAGCTTTCTTT.

This clone was seen just once. V is TRBV30 and J is TRBJ1-2, with 9 bases matching TRBD1. CDR1 and CDR2 from the germline V gene are GTSNPN and SVGIG (reference sequence). This CDR3 has 12 amino acids. Losses at the gene ends were 0 bases for V and 7 bases for J; bases not matched to a gene: 0. The chain's CDR3 is CAWSVQGAGYTF. CDR3 nucleotide sequence: TGTGCCTGGAGTGTACAGGGGGCTGGCTACACCTTC.

Only a few counts were recorded for this clone. The chain carries TRBV5-5 and TRBJ2-7; D is perhaps TRBD1 (5 bases). Germline CDR1 is SGHKS and CDR2 is YYEKEE (reference sequence). The CDR3 contains 15 residues. Trimming removed 0 bases at V and 2 bases at J, with 12 bases between. The CDR3, as DNA: TGTGCCAGCAGCTTGGGTACCCTGGACACCTACGAGCAGTACTTC. Its protein is CASSLGTLDTYEQYF.

The J gene is TRBJ2-7, the V gene TRBV10-2; perhaps D is TRBD1 or TRBD2 (6 bases each). The V gene lost 3 bases and the J gene lost 2 bases, with 14 bases spanning the gap. CDR1 and CDR2 (germline): WSHSY, SAAADI. The CDR3 sequence is 15 residues long. CDR3 in DNA: TGCGCCAGCAGTGAAAGGGGGGCGAAAACCTACGAGCAGTACTTC. Translating gives CASSERGAKTYEQYF.

J is TRBJ1-2 and V is TRBV23-1; D is unclear. TRBV23-1 is an open reading frame, and its role is uncertain. The ends were cut back, 1 base at V and 12 bases at J, with 12 bases in the middle. The CDR3 extends over 12 amino acids. CDR3 loop: CASSQFLRLDTF. The CDR3 DNA reads as TGCGCCAGCAGTCAATTTCTACGGCTAGACACCTTC.

This clone came up a few times. J is TRBJ1-4 and V is TRBV15; D unresolved. Germline V gene data show CDR1 as LNHNV and CDR2 as YYDKDF (reference sequence). This CDR3 contains 13 residues. V lost 3 bases and J 4 bases, leaving 6 bases between the germline ends. CDR3 residues: CATSRYRNEKLFF. The CDR3 nucleotides read TGTGCCACCAGCAGGTACCGTAATGAAAAACTGTTTTTT.

The rearrangement uses TRBV5-1 and TRBJ2-7; TRBD1 is a possible D gene (6 bases). Germline V gene lookup returns CDR1 SGHRS and CDR2 YFSETQ. Between the trimmed V and J ends, which lost 0 bases and 3 bases, there was a span of 10 bases. The length of the CDR3 is 14 residues. The CDR3 is CASSLGQAYYEQYF. DNA for the CDR3: TGCGCCAGCAGCTTGGGACAGGCATACTACGAGCAGTACTTC.

This clone has only a few counts. The chain couples TRBV6-6 to TRBJ1-2, with a possible D match to TRBD1 (5 bases). The length of the CDR3 is 14 residues. V was trimmed by 6 bases and J by 4 bases, leaving 15 bases between them. Germline assignment: CDR1 MNHNY and CDR2 SVGAGI (reference sequence). The CDR3 protein is CASRRAGSGYGYTF. For the CDR3, the DNA is TGTGCCAGCAGGCGAGCAGGGTCGGGCTATGGCTACACCTTC.

J is TRBJ1-3 and V is TRBV7-9, with D uncertain. The CDR3 is 15 amino acids. V was cut by 1 base and J by 0 bases, with 7 bases left in between. Germline V CDR1 and CDR2: SEHNR, FQNEAQ (reference sequence). This CDR3 reads CASSLVLISGNTIYF. In nucleotides, the CDR3 is TGTGCCAGCAGCTTAGTCCTGATCTCTGGAAACACCATATATTTT.

Ten or more counts support this clone. The junction and the germline gene differ at one end; a read error may be behind it. Other nucleotide sequences from this sample produce the same CDR3. The rearrangement uses TRBV5-1 and TRBJ2-4; D perhaps matches TRBD1 (6 bases). The length of the CDR3 is 13 residues. CDR1 and CDR2 (germline): SGHRS, YFSETQ. The CDR3 region has the DNA TGTGCCAGCAGCTTGGGACAAAAAAACATTCAGTACTTC. Protein sequence: CASSLGQKNIQYF. Together with reference TRBV5-1 and TRBJ2-4, the CDR3 gives the full variable domain: KAGVTQTPRYLIKTRGQQVTLSCSPISGHRSVSWYQQTPGQGLQFLFEYFSETQRNKGNFPGRFSGRQFSNSRSEMNVSTLELGDSALYLCASSLGQKNIQYFGAGTRLSVL.

V is TRBV6-5 and J is TRBJ1-1; TRBD1 matches 9 bases. This CDR3 is 14 amino acids long. Germline CDR1 is MNHEY and CDR2 is SVGAGI. V gave up 4 bases and J gave up 1 base; unmatched junction bases: 1. The CDR3 DNA reads TGTGCCAGCAGTTGGACAGGGGCGAACACTGAAGCTTTCTTT. This sequence encodes CASSWTGANTEAFF.

By share of the sample, this clone is medium-sized (0.01 to 0.1%). CDR3 in amino acids: CASRDRASGNTIYF. The DNA for the CDR3 is TGTGCCAGCAGGGACAGGGCTTCTGGAAACACCATATATTTT. The chain is built from TRBV28 and TRBJ1-3, with 8 bases identical to TRBD1. The CDR3 consists of 14 residues. CDR1 MDHEN and CDR2 SYDVKM come from the germline V gene. After removal of 6 bases from V and 1 base from J, the junction contained 2 bases not matched to a gene.

The gene calls are TRBV5-1 and TRBJ2-7; D is unclear. The CDR3 totals 11 residues. CDR1 and CDR2 (germline): SGHRS, YFSETQ. V was cut by 1 base and J by 6 bases, with 5 bases left in between. The CDR3 loop is CASSLSVEQYF. The CDR3 nucleotides read TGCGCCAGCAGCTTGTCGGTCGAGCAGTACTTC.

This rearrangement joins TRBV9 to TRBJ2-7, with 12 positions matching TRBD2. Germline lookup yields CDR1 SGDLS and CDR2 YYNGEE. V shed 4 bases and J 3 bases; nucleotides not matched to a gene: 5. CDR3 size: 15 residues. The CDR3 reads CASSSLAGGLYEQYF. Here the CDR3 DNA reads TGTGCCAGCAGCTCCCTAGCGGGGGGGCTCTACGAGCAGTACTTC.

By sample fraction, this clone is medium-sized. The V call is TRBV6-5, the J call TRBJ1-5; TRBD1 is a possible D gene (6 bases). The CDR3 has 15 amino acids. The ends were cut back, 2 bases at V and 2 bases at J, with 10 bases in the middle. CDR1 is MNHEY, CDR2 SVGAGI, per germline. The CDR3 coding sequence is TGTGCCAGCAGTTACCACGCAGGGGGCAATCAGCCCCAGCATTTT. Its translation is CASSYHAGGNQPQHF.

The chain uses TRBV27 and TRBJ1-6; D unresolved. The germline V gene encodes CDR1 MNHEY and CDR2 SMNVEV (reference sequence). This CDR3 has 13 residues. Trimming pared 1 base from V and 14 bases from J, leaving 12 bases between. CDR3 loop: CASSLFLQKALHF. In DNA, the CDR3 is TGTGCCAGCAGTTTATTCTTACAGAAAGCCCTCCACTTT.

In this sample, this clone turned up a few times. The germline gene is not matched at one end of the junction; a read error may be the cause. The chain joins TRBV11-3 to TRBJ2-5; 8 nucleotides line up with TRBD2. Germline V gene data show CDR1 as SGHNT and CDR2 as YENEEA. The CDR3 length is 14 residues. The CDR3 DNA is TGTGCCAGCAGGTTAGGACTAGCTACAGAGACCCAGTACTTC. Its protein is CASRLGLATETQYF.

This clone has a handful of counts. The chain employs TRBV11-1 and TRBJ2-5, with a weak D call TRBD1 (5 bases). CDR1 SGHAT and CDR2 FQDESV come from the germline V gene (reference sequence). The CDR3 is made up of 13 amino acids. V was cut by 5 bases and J by 5 bases, with 12 bases left in between. CDR3: CASSVTGWETQYF. CDR3 DNA sequence: TGTGCCAGCAGCGTTACAGGTTGGGAGACCCAGTACTTC.

By share, this clone counts as medium-sized. The V gene is TRBV18, the J gene TRBJ2-2; no definite D call. This CDR3 has 12 residues. Germline V gene lookup returns CDR1 KGHSH and CDR2 LQKENI. V shed 5 bases and J shed 3 bases, with 4 bases lying between them. CDR3 in amino acids: CASSGDTGELFF. CDR3 nucleotide sequence: TGTGCCAGCTCAGGGGACACCGGGGAGCTGTTTTTT. Based on the CDR3 plus reference TRBV18 and TRBJ2-2, the full variable domain is NAGVMQNPRHLVRRRGQEARLRCSPMKGHSHVYWYRQLPEEGLKFMVYLQKENIIDESGMPKERFSAEFPKEGPSILRIQQVVRGDSAAYFCASSGDTGELFFGEGSRLTVL.

The gene calls are TRBV6-1 and TRBJ2-3, with D perhaps TRBD1 or TRBD2 (5 bases each). The CDR3 is 17 amino acids. Germline V CDR1 and CDR2: MNHNS, SASEGT. Trimming took off 2 bases at V and 4 bases at J, with 19 bases between the two ends. CDR3 in DNA: TGTGCCAGCAGTGAAAGTTCGGTGAGGGGTTTGGCAGATACGCAGTATTTT. Translating it yields CASSESSVRGLADTQYF.

This rearrangement joins TRBV19 to TRBJ2-3; no reliable D call. V was shortened by 0 bases and J by 8 bases, with 12 bases between the two germline ends. Germline CDR1 LNHDA, CDR2 SQIVND (reference sequence). There are 14 residues in the CDR3. The CDR3 is CASSIDMGRPTQYF. For the CDR3, the DNA is TGTGCCAGTAGTATAGACATGGGAAGGCCTACGCAGTATTTT.

This chain links TRBV5-5 with TRBJ2-3, with TRBD2 matching 9 bases. V shed 0 bases, J shed 4 bases, and the junction held 6 bases outside the gene matches. The CDR3 consists of 16 residues. Germline CDR1 SGHKS, CDR2 YYEKEE (reference sequence). The CDR3 loop is CASSLGASGVSDTQYF. The DNA of the CDR3 is TGTGCCAGCAGCTTGGGGGCTAGCGGGGTATCAGATACGCAGTATTTT.

In its sample, this clone was seen a few times. V usage is TRBV5-1 and J usage is TRBJ1-4, with 10 bases that match TRBD1. Germline V gene data show CDR1 as SGHRS and CDR2 as YFSETQ. Trimming removed 0 bases from V and 7 bases from J; junction bases left unmatched: 0. The CDR3 has 14 amino acids. The CDR3 reads CASSLGDRGEKLFF. The DNA for the CDR3 is TGCGCCAGCAGCTTGGGGGACAGGGGTGAAAAACTGTTTTTT.

The chain combines TRBV2 with TRBJ1-2; TRBD1 agrees at 9 bases. The germline gives CDR1 SNHLY, CDR2 FYNNEI. The CDR3 loop spans 14 amino acids. V was clipped by 3 bases and J by 8 bases; unmatched bases: 7. CDR3 in amino acids: CASSEGDRAGGYTF. As DNA, the CDR3 is TGTGCCAGCAGTGAGGGGGACAGGGCGGGCGGCTACACCTTC.

The V gene is TRBV11-2, the J gene TRBJ2-3, with D perhaps TRBD2 (5 bases). CDR1 and CDR2 (germline): SGHAT, FQNNGV. Trimming removed 6 bases from V and 2 bases from J, with 15 bases in between. This CDR3 contains 15 residues. The CDR3 spells CASSWNGVATDTQYF. The CDR3 nucleotides are TGTGCCAGCAGTTGGAACGGGGTTGCCACAGATACGCAGTATTTT.

By sample share, this clone is medium-sized. J is TRBJ1-6 and V is TRBV7-3; the D is unclear. Germline V CDR1 and CDR2: SGHTA, FQGTGA. This CDR3 spans 14 amino acids. Trimming stripped 2 bases from V and 0 bases from J, with 2 bases between. CDR3 amino acids: CASSLHSYNSPLHF. Written as DNA, the CDR3 is TGTGCCAGCAGCTTACACTCCTATAATTCACCCCTCCACTTT.